This T cell receptor beta chain was sequenced in a study of blood T cell repertoires in COVID-19 (dated by TCRdb to the early 2020s). General notes on the study: Collaborator samples came from the United States, Italy and Spain and covered acute and convalescent phases of COVID-19. The repertoires were released in a freely available public database intended as a resource for research on the immune response to SARS-CoV-2. Where HLA class I and class II types were available, the types were taken from metadata supplied by the sample provider, not from assay-based typing. The material from the prospective study consisted of cDNA or gDNA derived from T cells, B-cell-depleted T cells, or PBMCs. The dataset comprised deeply sampled blood TCRbeta repertoires from subjects exposed to, actively infected with, or recovered from COVID-19. Nearly every sample came with metadata listing a de-identified subject ID, COVID-19 status, age in years and sex. The samples were drawn from the first 160 participants of the ongoing ImmuneRACE study and from 1,254 subjects provided by 6 global collaborators. Paper-wide results and their limitations: Clinical and demographic metadata were provided uncurated, with the amount varying by source and participant.

Points on this clone: No cognate antigen has been identified for it. No base quality information exists; no much larger clone differs at one position.

Each collaborating institution followed its own protocols to collect whole blood in K2EDTA tubes. For TCRbeta analysis, collaborators shipped samples in one of three forms: frozen whole blood, isolated PBMCs, or DNA extracted from either of those sample types. TCRbeta CDR3 regions were amplified from genomic DNA by means of the immunoSEQ Assay, a bias-controlled multiplex PCR. For the original study's pipeline: The number of nucleated cells in each sample was estimated from the amplification of reference gene primers within the assay. To quantify the absolute abundance of each unique TCRbeta CDR3 rearrangement, sequence reads were collapsed and filtered. For each sample, productive Simpson clonality was calculated as the square root of Simpson's diversity index over productive rearrangements. TCRdb limited this immuneACCESS table to in-frame rearrangements with V and J called. A share of clones is missing; checked studies link under half to unresolved V genes, and the rest is unexplained. The V and J calls and clone size were taken over from that table, and D and trimming were inferred from the DNA. The sample table holds under 150,000 clones, of which more than 75% were seen once. 3.5% to 4.5% of the sample is taken by the ten largest.

Material: peripheral blood. This TCR derives from a woman in her 40s with acute or convalescent COVID-19.

CDR3 reads: CAARGSNQPQHF. The base sequence is TGTGCCGCCCGAGGGTCCAATCAGCCCCAGCATTTT. The V and J genes are TRBV21-1 and TRBJ1-5. TRBV21-1 is reported as a pseudogene. The CDR3 holds 12 amino acids from the cysteine to the phenylalanine. Kept here is only the CDR3 DNA, which spans 36 bases and is read in frame from base 1.